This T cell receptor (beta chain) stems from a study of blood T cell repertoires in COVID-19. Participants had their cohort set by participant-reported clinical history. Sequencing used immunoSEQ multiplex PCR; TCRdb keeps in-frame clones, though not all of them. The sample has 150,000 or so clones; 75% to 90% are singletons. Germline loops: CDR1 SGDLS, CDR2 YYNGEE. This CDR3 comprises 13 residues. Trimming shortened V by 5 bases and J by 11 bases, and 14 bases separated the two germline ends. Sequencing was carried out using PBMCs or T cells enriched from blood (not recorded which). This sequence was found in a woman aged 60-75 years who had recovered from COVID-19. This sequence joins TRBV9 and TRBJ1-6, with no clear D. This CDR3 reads CASSGNPSAPLHF. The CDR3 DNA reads TGTGCCAGCAGTGGCAACCCTAGTGCACCCCTCCACTTT.